One and the same sample provided the 11 T cell receptor beta chains below, sequenced in a study of blood T cell repertoires in COVID-19. Repertoires were generated with immunoSEQ multiplex PCR, while TCRdb's copy carries only in-frame clones and drops some. The sample has about 180,000 clones; about 80% are singletons. The sequencing sample was made of peripheral blood. The receptor source for this set is a human donor in a cohort sampled during active COVID-19.

The gene calls are TRBV9 and TRBJ2-6; TRBD1 aligns across 7 bases. This CDR3 comprises 17 residues. Unmatched junction bases numbered 6, after V lost 3 bases and J lost 0 bases. Germline CDR1 and CDR2: SGDLS and YYNGEE. The CDR3 here is CASSAQTGRSGANVLTF. The CDR3 coding sequence is TGTGCCAGCAGCGCCCAGACAGGGCGCTCTGGGGCCAACGTCCTGACTTTC.

V usage is TRBV11-1 and J usage is TRBJ2-7, with a possible D match to TRBD1 (6 bases). The V end was cut by 0 bases, the J end by 2 bases, with 14 bases between. CDR1 and CDR2 from the germline V gene are SGHAT and FQDESV (reference sequence). This CDR3 contains 16 residues. The CDR3 is CASSLALQQGPYEQYF. CDR3 sequence (DNA): TGTGCCAGCAGCTTAGCGTTACAACAGGGACCCTACGAGCAGTACTTC. The whole variable domain, remainder taken from reference TRBV11-1 and TRBJ2-7, is EAEVAQSPRYKITEKSQAVAFWCDPISGHATLYWYRQILGQGPELLVQFQDESVVDDSQLPKDRFSAERLKGVDSTLKIQPAELGDSAMYLCASSLALQQGPYEQYFGPGTRLTVT.

The J gene is TRBJ1-1, the V gene TRBV19; TRBD1 matches 10 bases. V lost 2 bases, J lost 3 bases, and 6 bases stayed unmatched. CDR1 is LNHDA and CDR2 is SQIVND in the germline V gene (reference sequence). The CDR3 extends over 16 amino acids. The CDR3 region is CASSIRDRGRDTEAFF. CDR3 nucleotide sequence: TGTGCCAGTAGTATAAGGGACAGGGGCCGGGACACTGAAGCTTTCTTT.

This chain joins TRBV11-2 and TRBJ2-1, with 7 nucleotides matching TRBD2. Losses at the gene ends were 5 bases for V and 10 bases for J; bases not matched to a gene: 14. Germline assignment: CDR1 SGHAT and CDR2 FQNNGV. The CDR3 is made up of 15 amino acids. Here the CDR3 reads CASSRGVAGLGEQFF. The CDR3 DNA follows: TGTGCCAGCAGCCGGGGGGTAGCGGGCTTAGGGGAGCAGTTCTTC. The full variable domain, completed using reference TRBV11-2 and TRBJ2-1, is EAGVAQSPRYKIIEKRQSVAFWCNPISGHATLYWYQQILGQGPKLLIQFQNNGVVDDSQLPKDRFSAERLKGVDSTLKIQPAKLEDSAVYLCASSRGVAGLGEQFFGPGTRLTVL.

The chain recombines TRBV19 with TRBJ2-7; D may be TRBD2 (6 bases). With 5 bases removed from V and 3 bases from J, the gap between germline ends came to 11 bases. This CDR3 comprises 13 residues. The germline V gene encodes CDR1 LNHDA and CDR2 SQIVND (reference sequence). The CDR3 nucleotides read TGTGCCAGTAGTCTAGCCGGGGGCTACGAGCAGTACTTC. This gives the protein CASSLAGGYEQYF.

V gene TRBV21-1 combines with J gene TRBJ2-5; whether TRBD2, the table's D call, matches the DNA was not checked. TRBV21-1 is listed as a pseudogene. CDR3 size: 17 residues. CDR3 in DNA: TGTGCCAGCCAAAGCCTGGCTAGCGGGAGGGCCAGGGAGACCCAGTACTTC. This translates into CASQSLASGRARETQYF.

The chain links TRBV12-3 or TRBV12-4 to TRBJ2-7; TRBD1 agrees at 7 bases. With 5 bases clipped from V and 3 bases from J, the junction kept 4 bases outside the gene matches. The length of the CDR3 is 13 residues. DNA for the CDR3: TGTGCCAGCAGTCTACAGGGGAACTACGAGCAGTACTTC. This encodes CASSLQGNYEQYF.

The rearrangement joins TRBV18 to TRBJ1-5, with TRBD1 identical over 7 bases. The CDR3 is 15 residues long. In germline, CDR1 is KGHSH, CDR2 LQKENI. The V and J ends lost 3 bases and 3 bases, in that order; junction bases with no gene match: 5. CDR3 DNA: TGTGCCAGCTCACCCTCGGGACAGAACAATCAGCCCCAGCATTTT. It translates to CASSPSGQNNQPQHF.

The chain uses TRBV28 and TRBJ2-4; weak D call: TRBD1 (6 bases). Germline loops: CDR1 MDHEN, CDR2 SYDVKM. V dropped 5 bases and J dropped 0 bases, with 11 bases sitting between them. The length of the CDR3 is 15 residues. Written as DNA, the CDR3 is TGTGCCAGCAGTCACAGGGTCCTAGCCAAAAACATTCAGTACTTC. Its protein is CASSHRVLAKNIQYF.

This chain connects TRBV28 to TRBJ2-3, with unresolved D. CDR1 is MDHEN, CDR2 SYDVKM, per germline. V lost 2 bases to trimming and J lost 6 bases, with 6 bases between them. The CDR3 spans 12 residues. The CDR3 reads CASSLPQDTQYF. As DNA, the CDR3 is TGTGCCAGCAGTTTACCTCAGGATACGCAGTATTTT.

The rearrangement joins TRBV19 to TRBJ1-1; no definite D call. Germline V lookup: CDR1 LNHDA, CDR2 SQIVND (reference sequence). V was pared by 0 bases and J by 3 bases, with 8 bases between. The CDR3 consists of 14 residues. The CDR3 reads CASSIDGEDTEAFF. CDR3 in DNA: TGTGCCAGTAGTATAGATGGGGAGGACACTGAAGCTTTCTTT.